This record concerns one T cell receptor (beta chain) sequence. The antigen remains undetermined. The trim removed 1 base at V and 1 base at J, leaving 13 bases unmatched. CDR3 length equals 19 residues. The germline V gene encodes CDR1 MGHRA and CDR2 YSYEKL. The repertoire was sequenced with immunoSEQ multiplex PCR; TCRdb's copy has only in-frame clones and lacks some. The table has approximately 2.5 million clones, approximately 93% seen once; the top ten hold about 0.39%. The data are from a study of shared clonotypes between healthy human individuals. Findings and caveats of the study: As a rule, naive subsets had a larger estimated richness than memory subsets. Non-shared clonotypes had lower generation probabilities than clonotypes shared by all four sorted-subset donors.

This chain links TRBV4-1 with TRBJ1-5; 7 nucleotides match TRBD1. The source is a young man in good health. Some clones in this sample may be carry-over from other donors' samples. The sequencing input was naive CD4+ T cells from PBMCs. Specified subset: CD45RA+ positively selected. The CDR3 here is CASSQARRGPGGSNQPQHF. DNA of the CDR3: TGCGCCAGCAGCCAAGCCCGGCGTGGGCCAGGGGGAAGCAATCAGCCCCAGCATTTT.